These 13 T cell receptor beta chains share one sample of origin, sequenced in a study of neoadjuvant anti-PD-1 for oral cavity cancer. The method was immunoSEQ multiplex PCR; TCRdb's version includes in-frame clones alone and lacks a portion of them. The sample contains about 13,000 clones, 67% of which appear only once. Time point given: after neoadjuvant nivolumab, at surgical resection. This specimen was PBMCs, taken after nivolumab (anti-PD-1) treatment. These receptors were obtained from a person aged 35 to 85 with oral cavity squamous cell carcinoma.

V gene TRBV30 combines with J gene TRBJ1-1; no definite D call. Germline CDR1 reads GTSNPN; CDR2 reads SVGIG (reference sequence). Trimming left V 0 bases short and J 4 bases short, with 12 bases between. The CDR3 contains 14 residues. The CDR3 DNA reads TGTGCCTGGAGTGTTGTGTTGGGGTCCACTGAAGCTTTCTTT. This encodes CAWSVVLGSTEAFF.

The V and J genes are TRBV5-1 and TRBJ2-7; 11 bases are shared with TRBD1. V trimming: 4 bases; J trimming: 6 bases; junction bases outside the gene matches: 6. Germline V gene lookup returns CDR1 SGHRS and CDR2 YFSETQ. The CDR3 runs 14 residues. CDR3 in DNA: TGCGCCAGCAGCCTAGGACAGGGGGCAGTCGAGCAGTACTTC. This codes for CASSLGQGAVEQYF.

The gene calls are TRBV5-1 and TRBJ2-5; 11 nucleotides align to TRBD2. The ends lost 4 bases at V and 1 base at J; junction bases unmatched: 9. Germline CDR1 SGHRS, CDR2 YFSETQ. This CDR3 has 17 amino acids. The CDR3 region has the DNA TGCGCCAGCAGCCCATCCGGGACTAGCGGCGCCCAAGAGACCCAGTACTTC. This translates into CASSPSGTSGAQETQYF.

This chain links TRBV19 with TRBJ2-1; TRBD2 matches 13 bases. Germline values: CDR1 LNHDA, CDR2 SQIVND (reference sequence). Trimming at V came to 7 bases and at J to 9 bases, leaving 6 bases not matched to a gene. The CDR3 sequence is 14 residues long. The CDR3 sequence is CASTGTSGMGEQFF. As DNA, the CDR3 is TGTGCCAGTACCGGGACTAGCGGGATGGGTGAGCAGTTCTTC.

The chain is built from TRBV2 and TRBJ2-7; a weak D match, TRBD1 (5 bases). Trimming cost V 6 bases and J 11 bases, with 14 bases left between them. Germline assignment: CDR1 SNHLY and CDR2 FYNNEI. This CDR3 is 11 amino acids long. The CDR3 protein is CASSPLQGKYF. The CDR3 DNA follows: TGTGCCAGCAGCCCGCTCCAGGGAAAGTACTTC.

J is TRBJ1-4 and V is TRBV6-6; D unresolved. Trimming stripped 0 bases from V and 1 base from J, with 6 bases between. This CDR3 region has 15 residues. CDR1 and CDR2 (germline): MNHNY, SVGAGI (reference sequence). CDR3 in DNA: TGTGCCAGCAGTTACTCGAGATTAACTAATGAAAAACTGTTTTTT. Translated: CASSYSRLTNEKLFF.

This rearrangement joins TRBV30 to TRBJ1-5, with 9 bases that match TRBD1. V shed 0 bases, J shed 8 bases, and the junction held 8 bases outside the gene matches. There are 15 residues in the CDR3. Germline V lookup: CDR1 GTSNPN, CDR2 SVGIG (reference sequence). The CDR3 coding sequence is TGTGCCTGGAGTGTAAGGGACAGGGAGATTAAGCCCCAGCATTTT. As protein: CAWSVRDREIKPQHF.

This rearrangement joins TRBV10-3 to TRBJ2-2, with D possibly being TRBD2 (6 bases). The CDR3 runs 15 residues. Trimming cost V 4 bases and J 7 bases, with 16 bases left between them. Germline V gene data show CDR1 as ENHRY and CDR2 as SYGVKD. The CDR3 sequence is CAISVGGPSGGELFF. The CDR3 bases are TGTGCCATCAGTGTCGGAGGGCCCTCCGGCGGGGAGCTGTTTTTT.

The CDR3 sequence: CASISGTGLPTSYGYTF. The CDR3 nucleotides read TGTGCCAGCATCTCCGGGACAGGGTTACCCACTAGCTATGGCTACACCTTC. The chain carries TRBV21-1 and TRBJ1-2; the DNA was not used to check the table's D call, TRBD1. TRBV21-1 is recorded as a pseudogene. The CDR3 sequence is 17 residues long.

The genes are TRBV7-8 and TRBJ1-1, with TRBD1 as a possible D gene (5 bases). The CDR3 is 13 residues long. Trimming removed 3 bases from V and 5 bases from J, with 10 bases in between. From germline, CDR1 is SGHVS and CDR2 FQNEAQ. The CDR3 loop reads CASSFQGETEAFF. The CDR3 DNA follows: TGTGCCAGCAGCTTTCAGGGAGAGACTGAAGCTTTCTTT.

The genes are TRBV10-3 and TRBJ1-2; 9 nucleotides line up with TRBD1. In germline, CDR1 is ENHRY, CDR2 SYGVKD. The CDR3 has 16 residues. V trimming: 2 bases; J trimming: 0 bases; junction bases outside the gene matches: 4. This CDR3 is CAISEPGQGANYGYTF. Here the CDR3 DNA reads TGTGCCATCAGTGAGCCGGGACAGGGAGCTAACTATGGCTACACCTTC.

This chain links TRBV6-5 with TRBJ2-5; D gene unclear. This CDR3 is built from 16 residues. Trimming removed 0 bases from V and 5 bases from J, with 16 bases in between. Germline V gene sequence: CDR1 MNHEY, CDR2 SVGAGI. The CDR3 DNA is TGTGCCAGCAGTTACTCGAGAGGTACGGCCCGGGAGACCCAGTACTTC. Its translation: CASSYSRGTARETQYF.

This clone was recorded a few times. This chain connects TRBV14 to TRBJ1-2; 10 bases align to TRBD1. Germline lookup yields CDR1 SGHDN and CDR2 FVKESK. This CDR3 has 16 residues. J gave up 2 bases and V 1 base, and 4 bases lay outside the gene matches. CDR3 in DNA: TGTGCCAGCAGCCAAGTCCGGACAGGGGGAAACTATGGCTACACCTTC. Residues: CASSQVRTGGNYGYTF.